This TCR beta chain was captured in a study of blood T cell repertoires in COVID-19. The CDR3 loop spans 14 amino acids. Unmatched junction bases numbered 5, after V lost 3 bases and J lost 7 bases. From germline, CDR1 is SGHRS and CDR2 YFSETQ. Repertoires were generated with immunoSEQ multiplex PCR, while TCRdb's copy carries only in-frame clones and drops some. This sample yields a few hundred thousand clones, of which 80% to 85% are seen a single time; more than 3% belongs to the top ten. Recovered participants had two consecutive negative NP/OP PCR tests, healthcare professional clearance, or symptom resolution.

The V call is TRBV5-1, the J call TRBJ2-1, with TRBD1 matching 9 bases. The sequence was obtained from a man between 50 and 59 years old who had recovered from COVID-19. Sequencing input: PBMCs or T cells enriched from blood (not recorded which). The CDR3 bases are TGCGCCAGCAGCTCTGCGACAGGGGGGAATGAGCAGTTCTTC. Translated: CASSSATGGNEQFF.